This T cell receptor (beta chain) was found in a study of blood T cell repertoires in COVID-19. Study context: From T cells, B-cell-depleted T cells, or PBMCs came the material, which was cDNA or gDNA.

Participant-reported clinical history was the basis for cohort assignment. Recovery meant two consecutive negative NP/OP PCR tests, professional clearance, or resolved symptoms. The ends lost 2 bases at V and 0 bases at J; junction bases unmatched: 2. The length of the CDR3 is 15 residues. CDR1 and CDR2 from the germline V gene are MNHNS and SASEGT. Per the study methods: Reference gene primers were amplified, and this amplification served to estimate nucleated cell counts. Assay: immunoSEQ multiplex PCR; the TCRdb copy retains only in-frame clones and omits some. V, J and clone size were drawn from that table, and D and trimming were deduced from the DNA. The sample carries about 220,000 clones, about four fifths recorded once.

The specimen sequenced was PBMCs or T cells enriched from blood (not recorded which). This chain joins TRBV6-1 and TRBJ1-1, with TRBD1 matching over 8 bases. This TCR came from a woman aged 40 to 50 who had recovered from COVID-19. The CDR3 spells CASSEMTGVNTEAFF. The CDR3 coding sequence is TGTGCCAGCAGTGAAATGACAGGGGTGAACACTGAAGCTTTCTTT.